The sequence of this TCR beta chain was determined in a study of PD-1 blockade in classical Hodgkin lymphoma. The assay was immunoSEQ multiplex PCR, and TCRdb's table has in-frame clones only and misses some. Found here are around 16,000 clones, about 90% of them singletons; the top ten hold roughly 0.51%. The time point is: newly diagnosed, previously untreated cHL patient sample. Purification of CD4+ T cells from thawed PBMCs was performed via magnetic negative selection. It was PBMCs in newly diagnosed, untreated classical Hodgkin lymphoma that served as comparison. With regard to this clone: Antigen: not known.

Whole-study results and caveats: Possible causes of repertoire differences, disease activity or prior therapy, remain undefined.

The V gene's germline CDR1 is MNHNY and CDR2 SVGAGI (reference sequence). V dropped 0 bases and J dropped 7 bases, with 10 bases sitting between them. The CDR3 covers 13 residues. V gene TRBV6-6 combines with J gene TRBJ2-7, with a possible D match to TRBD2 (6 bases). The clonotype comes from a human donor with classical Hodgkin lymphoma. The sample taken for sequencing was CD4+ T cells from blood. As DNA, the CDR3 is TGTGCCAGCAGTTACTCGATAGGGAGGGAGCAGTACTTC. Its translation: CASSYSIGREQYF.